The clone carrying this T cell receptor beta chain has a single count. Germline trimming cut 7 bases from V and 5 bases from J; bases unmatched to any gene: 11. This CDR3 has 15 residues. CDR1 MDHEN and CDR2 SYDVKM come from the germline V gene. The data belong to a study of blood T cell repertoires in COVID-19. In the study overall: The study drew acute and convalescent COVID-19 samples from the United States, Italy and Spain. Sources were T cells, B-cell-depleted T cells, or PBMCs; the material itself was cDNA or gDNA.

Original analysis: How many nucleated cells were present was estimated from reference gene primer amplification. Generated by immunoSEQ multiplex PCR, the TCRdb table keeps only in-frame clones and is missing some. Clonal size and the V and J genes are those of that table, whereas D and trimming came from the DNA. The sample lists about 270,000 clones, around nine tenths occurring once. This rearrangement joins TRBV28 to TRBJ1-1; 9 bases match TRBD1. This TCR was sampled from a man between 40 and 49 years old with active or convalescent COVID-19. Specimen: peripheral blood. The CDR3 reads CASNSGQGWRTEAFF. In DNA, the CDR3 is TGTGCCAGCAATTCAGGACAGGGGTGGAGGACTGAAGCTTTCTTT. Together with reference TRBV28 and TRBJ1-1, the CDR3 gives the full variable domain: DVKVTQSSRYLVKRTGEKVFLECVQDMDHENMFWYRQDPGLGLRLIYFSYDVKMKEKGDIPEGYSVSREKKERFSLILESASTNQTSMYLCASNSGQGWRTEAFFGQGTRLTVV.